This T cell receptor (beta chain) was recovered during a study of OX40 agonist ivuxolimab in advanced cancers. For the study in its entirety: Ivuxolimab was an agonistic, fully human IgG2 monoclonal antibody directed against OX40 (CD134), a costimulatory receptor. Intravenous ivuxolimab was administered to patients every 2 weeks at six dose levels: 0.01, 0.1, 0.3, 1.5, 3 and 10 mg/kg. Of the roughly 54 dose-escalation patients, hepatocellular carcinoma was present in 19, melanoma in approximately 15, renal cell carcinoma in 9 and head and neck cancer in 9. In the dose-escalation cohort, roughly 82% of patients were male, and the mean age was approximately 60 years with a range of roughly 20 to 85. Prior anti-PD-1, anti-PD-L1 or anti-CTLA-4 therapy was permitted, and about two fifths of dose-escalation patients had received checkpoint inhibitors. Three dose-escalation patients achieved partial responses, one with hepatocellular carcinoma and two with cutaneous melanoma. Peripheral TCRbeta sequencing was intended to test whether TCR sequence diversity was altered and clonal T-cell expansion was caused by ivuxolimab. The paper reports the monotherapy dose-escalation portion (N of about 50 patients) of the phase I ivuxolimab trial.

Genomic DNA was extracted from sorted cells for sequencing of the TCRbeta CDR3 region. The immunoSEQ Assay was used for sequencing of TCRbeta CDR3 regions. Imported from immuneACCESS, the table was reduced by TCRdb to in-frame sequences with V and J called. These copies leave out some clones; in studies compared against another copy, an unresolved V gene accounts for under half, and the cause of the remainder is not known. The sample table contains over 30,000 clones; only one count was recorded for over 90% of them. The ten largest clones represent 4% to 5% of the sample. The trial excluded patients who had a history of autoimmune disease or who were on systemic immunosuppression. Peripheral blood for TCR sequencing was collected from all dose cohorts at baseline, on cycle 4 day 1, and on cycle 7 day 1. The samples were drawn from a first-in-human, open-label, multicenter phase I dose-escalation trial of ivuxolimab. Adults with locally advanced or metastatic melanoma, renal cell carcinoma, hepatocellular carcinoma or head and neck squamous cell carcinoma were enrolled in the trial. CD4+ and CD8+ T cells were sorted separately from peripheral blood before TCR sequencing.

The investigation overall reported the following: Which antigens the clonally expanded peripheral T cells were specific for was not determined. After ivuxolimab, more expanded clones were found on average in CD8+ T cells than in CD4+ T cells. In partial responders in the 0.1-3.0 mg/kg groups, normalized peripheral clonal expansion was found to be among the lowest, especially among CD8+ T cells. Low levels of normalized T-cell clonal expansion were also seen in some patients who did not respond. At doses of 0.1 to 3.0 mg/kg, clonal expansion of both CD4+ and CD8+ T cells in blood was seen between baseline and week 6.

Details on this clone: What antigen it recognizes has not been identified. Per-base quality was not reported, and no clone a single base away is much larger than it.

The CDR3 sequence holds 15 residues, the cysteine and phenylalanine included. CDR3 DNA is the only sequence kept; it has 45 bases, read in frame from the first base. V is shortened by 1 base, J by 7 bases, and the region joining them spans 14 bases. From the germline V gene, CDR1 is SGHTA and CDR2 is FQGNSA. The TCR originated in an adult with an advanced solid tumor such as melanoma, head and neck, liver or kidney cancer. Sample: CD4+ or CD8+ T cells sorted from blood, taken in a trial of the OX40 agonist ivuxolimab. The rearrangement joined TRBV7-2 to TRBJ1-5; TRBD1 could be the D gene, as 5 bases match. The sequence in DNA is TGTGCCAGCAGCTTAGAATCGACAGTCCAGCAGCCCCAGCATTTT. Its product reads: CASSLESTVQQPQHF.